The 19 T cell receptor beta chains below were found in one sample sequenced in a study of T cell changes during pregnancy in multiple sclerosis. Sequencing used immunoSEQ multiplex PCR; TCRdb keeps in-frame clones, though not all of them. The repertoire consists of about 59,000 clones, with approximately 94% occurring once and the leading ten covering less than 3%. The source was CD8+ T cells from peripheral blood mononuclear cells, collected after pregnancy. Receptors originate from a female donor with multiple sclerosis, enrolled in a pregnancy study.

The V and J genes are TRBV4-1 and TRBJ2-7; tentative D call: TRBD1 (6 bases). The CDR3 is 13 residues long. Deletions cut 2 bases from V and 4 bases from J, with 9 bases between. Germline loops: CDR1 MGHRA, CDR2 YSYEKL. The CDR3 protein is CASSQSGEYEQYF. As DNA, the CDR3 is TGCGCCAGCAGCCAATCAGGGGAATACGAGCAGTACTTC.

The genes are TRBV14 and TRBJ2-7, with a possible D match to TRBD1 (6 bases). V was shortened by 4 bases and J by 5 bases, with 15 bases between the two germline ends. The CDR3 contains 14 residues. CDR1 SGHDN and CDR2 FVKESK come from the germline V gene. The CDR3 is CASSPNRVWHEQYF. CDR3 bases: TGTGCCAGCAGCCCAAACAGGGTATGGCACGAGCAGTACTTC.

V and J are TRBV28 and TRBJ1-1, with D unresolved. Per the germline V gene, CDR1 is MDHEN and CDR2 is SYDVKM. The CDR3 runs to 13 residues. The V and J ends lost 10 bases and 1 base respectively, with 13 bases between them. CDR3 DNA: TGTGCCACCACTCCGGTACCGAACACTGAAGCTTTCTTT. It yields the protein CATTPVPNTEAFF.

This clone came up a few times. The genes are TRBV5-1 and TRBJ1-2; 9 bases map to TRBD1. This CDR3 is 13 amino acids long. The V gene's germline CDR1 is SGHRS and CDR2 YFSETQ. Trimming at V came to 4 bases and at J to 6 bases, leaving 4 bases not matched to a gene. The CDR3: CASSTQGANGYTF. CDR3 bases: TGCGCCAGCAGCACACAGGGGGCGAATGGCTACACCTTC.

The J gene is TRBJ1-1, the V gene TRBV27, with D possibly matching TRBD1 (5 bases). Per germline, CDR1 MNHEY and CDR2 SMNVEV (reference sequence). The CDR3 covers 14 residues. V was clipped by 7 bases and J by 1 base, with 13 bases between them. DNA of the CDR3: TGTGCCAGCACAAGTCCCGGACAGAACACTGAAGCTTTCTTT. As protein: CASTSPGQNTEAFF.

The chain employs TRBV19 and TRBJ2-7; the D gene is possibly TRBD2 (5 bases). The length of the CDR3 is 13 residues. Germline CDR1 LNHDA, CDR2 SQIVND (reference sequence). Deletions cut 3 bases from V and 4 bases from J, with 10 bases between. The CDR3 is CASSMTSGYEQYF. DNA for the CDR3: TGTGCCAGTAGTATGACGAGCGGATACGAGCAGTACTTC.

The CDR3 loop reads CASIEYRGSGNTIYF. The CDR3 DNA is TGTGCCAGCATTGAATACAGGGGGTCTGGAAACACCATATATTTT. This chain links TRBV28 with TRBJ1-3, with 8 bases lining up with TRBD1. J gave up 1 base and V 7 bases, and 6 bases lay outside the gene matches. The CDR3 loop spans 15 amino acids. The germline gives CDR1 MDHEN, CDR2 SYDVKM.

This chain links TRBV7-9 with TRBJ1-3; D uncertain. Germline-derived CDR1 and CDR2 are SEHNR and FQNEAQ (reference sequence). The ends were cut back, 4 bases at V and 1 base at J, with 11 bases in the middle. The CDR3 runs to 15 residues. CDR3 coding DNA: TGTGCCAGCAGCTCCCCCCTGTTTTCTGGAAACACCATATATTTT. Amino acid sequence: CASSSPLFSGNTIYF.

This chain links TRBV15 with TRBJ2-7; D uncertain. V lost 2 bases, J lost 4 bases, and 15 bases lay in between. The germline V gene encodes CDR1 LNHNV and CDR2 YYDKDF (reference sequence). The CDR3 has 15 residues. In nucleotides, the CDR3 is TGTGCCACCAGCAGACCCGCCGCAGGCGTTTACGAGCAGTACTTC. Its translation: CATSRPAAGVYEQYF.

As DNA, the CDR3 is TGTGCCAGTAGTATAATCAGGGACAGTGGCACTGAAGCTTTCTTT. Translating gives CASSIIRDSGTEAFF. V and J are TRBV19 and TRBJ1-1, with 7 bases lining up with TRBD1. V shed 2 bases and J 4 bases; nucleotides not matched to a gene: 7. The germline V gene encodes CDR1 LNHDA and CDR2 SQIVND (reference sequence). This CDR3 has 15 amino acids.

This chain joins TRBV5-6 and TRBJ2-7; 7 bases map to TRBD1. CDR1 is SGHDT and CDR2 is YYEEEE in the germline V gene. The CDR3 sequence is 13 residues long. V was clipped by 6 bases and J by 4 bases; unmatched bases: 7. The CDR3 is CASTTGVSYEQYF. The CDR3 nucleotides are TGTGCCAGCACCACAGGGGTCTCGTACGAGCAGTACTTC. Using reference TRBV5-6 and TRBJ2-7 for the parts outside the CDR3, the full variable domain is DAGVTQSPTHLIKTRGQQVTLRCSPKSGHDTVSWYQQALGQGPQFIFQYYEEEERQRGNFPDRFSGHQFPNYSSELNVNALLLGDSALYLCASTTGVSYEQYFGPGTRLTVT.

This rearrangement joins TRBV27 to TRBJ2-5; no reliable D call. The V gene's germline CDR1 is MNHEY and CDR2 SMNVEV (reference sequence). CDR3 length equals 14 residues. The V and J ends lost 5 bases and 5 bases respectively, with 15 bases between them. In DNA form, the CDR3 reads TGTGCCAGCAGTGTCTCCAGTTTGTACGAGACCCAGTACTTC. Translation gives CASSVSSLYETQYF.

The gene calls are TRBV27 and TRBJ2-7; weak D call: TRBD2 (6 bases). The CDR3 consists of 15 residues. Between the trimmed V and J ends, which lost 6 bases and 5 bases, there was a span of 20 bases. The germline V gene has CDR1 MNHEY and CDR2 SMNVEV (reference sequence). The CDR3 loop reads CASRKDLGLGDEQYF. The CDR3 DNA is TGTGCCAGCAGAAAGGACCTGGGACTCGGAGACGAGCAGTACTTC.

V usage is TRBV11-2 and J usage is TRBJ2-7; weak D call: TRBD1 (5 bases). The V end lost 8 bases, the J end lost 2 bases, and 16 bases lay between the germline ends. The CDR3 totals 14 residues. Germline V gene sequence: CDR1 SGHAT, CDR2 FQNNGV. The CDR3 sequence: CASPSQGRPYEQYF. CDR3 coding DNA: TGTGCCAGCCCCTCGCAGGGCAGACCCTACGAGCAGTACTTC.

This chain connects TRBV27 to TRBJ2-7; 10 bases fit TRBD1. The CDR3 sequence is 15 residues long. The J segment lost 7 bases and the V segment lost 3 bases, leaving 9 bases of the junction unmatched. Germline loops: CDR1 MNHEY, CDR2 SMNVEV (reference sequence). The CDR3 here is CASSFSGTGVWEQYF. The CDR3 nucleotides read TGTGCCAGCAGTTTTTCCGGGACAGGGGTTTGGGAGCAGTACTTC.

This sequence joins TRBV30 and TRBJ2-3, with D maybe TRBD1 (5 bases). The V end was cut by 1 base, the J end by 0 bases, with 11 bases between. CDR3 length equals 15 residues. CDR1 GTSNPN and CDR2 SVGIG come from the germline V gene (reference sequence). This CDR3 is CAWSEAGWSTDTQYF. CDR3 DNA: TGTGCCTGGAGTGAGGCAGGGTGGAGCACAGATACGCAGTATTTT. The whole variable domain, remainder taken from reference TRBV30 and TRBJ2-3, is SQTIHQWPATLVQPVGSPLSLECTVEGTSNPNLYWYRQAAGRGLQLLFYSVGIGQISSEVPQNLSASRPQDRQFILSSKKLLLSDSGFYLCAWSEAGWSTDTQYFGPGTRLTVL.

The table lists this clone with a count of one. The V call is TRBV5-1, the J call TRBJ2-7; 7 positions agree with TRBD2. V was clipped by 0 bases and J by 4 bases; unmatched bases: 7. This CDR3 is 15 amino acids long. From germline, CDR1 is SGHRS and CDR2 YFSETQ. CDR3 nucleotide sequence: TGCGCCAGCAGCTTGGCTGGCGGGGGAGGGTACGAGCAGTACTTC. It encodes CASSLAGGGGYEQYF.

V and J are TRBV10-1 and TRBJ1-1, with D possibly being TRBD1 (6 bases). CDR3 length: 12 residues. Germline-derived CDR1 and CDR2 are WNHNN and SYGVQD (reference sequence). The V gene lost 4 bases and the J gene lost 8 bases, with 11 bases spanning the gap. The CDR3 DNA follows: TGCGCCAGCAGTGGTGGACAGATGGAAGCTTTCTTT. Translating it yields CASSGGQMEAFF.

The V and J genes are TRBV4-1 and TRBJ2-3; D not certain. The CDR3 spans 14 residues. V dropped 1 base and J dropped 1 base, with 6 bases sitting between them. Germline CDR1 reads MGHRA; CDR2 reads YSYEKL. The CDR3 here is CASSQGARTDTQYF. Written as DNA, the CDR3 is TGCGCCAGCAGCCAAGGGGCCCGCACAGATACGCAGTATTTT.